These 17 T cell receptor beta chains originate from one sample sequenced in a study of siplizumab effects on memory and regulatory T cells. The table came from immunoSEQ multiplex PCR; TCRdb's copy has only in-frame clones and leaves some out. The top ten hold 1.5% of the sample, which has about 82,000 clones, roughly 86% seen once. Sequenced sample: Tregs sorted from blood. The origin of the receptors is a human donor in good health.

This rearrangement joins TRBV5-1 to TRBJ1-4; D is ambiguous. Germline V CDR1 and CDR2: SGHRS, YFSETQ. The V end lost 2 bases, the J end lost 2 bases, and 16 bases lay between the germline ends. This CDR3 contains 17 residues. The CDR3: CASSLGMATRTNEKLFF. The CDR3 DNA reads TGCGCCAGCAGCTTAGGGATGGCTACTCGGACTAATGAAAAACTGTTTTTT.

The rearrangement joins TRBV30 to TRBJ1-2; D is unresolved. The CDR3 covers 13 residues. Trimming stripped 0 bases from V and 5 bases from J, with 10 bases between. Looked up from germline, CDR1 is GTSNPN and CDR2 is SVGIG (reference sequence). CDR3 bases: TGTGCCTGGAGTGTACTGACCGGATATGGCTACACCTTC. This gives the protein CAWSVLTGYGYTF.

The CDR3 here is CASSNRPGDEQYF. CDR3 nucleotides: TGTGCCAGTAGTAACCGGCCTGGGGACGAGCAGTACTTC. The gene calls are TRBV19 and TRBJ2-7; D is undetermined. The CDR3 consists of 13 residues. Germline V gene lookup returns CDR1 LNHDA and CDR2 SQIVND (reference sequence). V was trimmed by 4 bases and J by 5 bases, leaving 12 bases between them. The entire variable domain, with the rest obtained from reference TRBV19 and TRBJ2-7, is as follows: DGGITQSPKYLFRKEGQNVTLSCEQNLNHDAMYWYRQDPGQGLRLIYYSQIVNDFQKGDIAEGYSVSREKKESFPLTVTSAQKNPTAFYLCASSNRPGDEQYFGPGTRLTVT.

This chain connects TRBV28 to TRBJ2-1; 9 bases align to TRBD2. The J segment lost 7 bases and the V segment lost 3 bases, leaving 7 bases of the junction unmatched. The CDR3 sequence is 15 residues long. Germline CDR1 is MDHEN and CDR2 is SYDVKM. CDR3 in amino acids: CASSFSGGLGNEQFF. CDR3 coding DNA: TGTGCCAGCAGTTTTAGCGGGGGCCTTGGGAATGAGCAGTTCTTC.

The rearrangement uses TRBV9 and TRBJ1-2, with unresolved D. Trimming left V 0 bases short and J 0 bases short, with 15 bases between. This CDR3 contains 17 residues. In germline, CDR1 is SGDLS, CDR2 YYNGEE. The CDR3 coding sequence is TGTGCCAGCAGCGTAGATGACAAAACTTATACTAACTATGGCTACACCTTC. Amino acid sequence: CASSVDDKTYTNYGYTF.

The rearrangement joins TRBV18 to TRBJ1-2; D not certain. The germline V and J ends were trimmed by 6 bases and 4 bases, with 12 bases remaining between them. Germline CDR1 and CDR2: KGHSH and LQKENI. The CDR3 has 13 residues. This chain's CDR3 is CASSVREGYGYTF. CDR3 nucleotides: TGTGCCAGCTCGGTACGGGAGGGCTATGGCTACACCTTC.

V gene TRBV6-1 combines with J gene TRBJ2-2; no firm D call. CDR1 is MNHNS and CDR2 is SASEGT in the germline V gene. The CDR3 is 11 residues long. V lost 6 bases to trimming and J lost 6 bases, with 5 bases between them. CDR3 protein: CASRMAGELFF. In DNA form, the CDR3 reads TGTGCCAGCAGGATGGCCGGGGAGCTGTTTTTT.

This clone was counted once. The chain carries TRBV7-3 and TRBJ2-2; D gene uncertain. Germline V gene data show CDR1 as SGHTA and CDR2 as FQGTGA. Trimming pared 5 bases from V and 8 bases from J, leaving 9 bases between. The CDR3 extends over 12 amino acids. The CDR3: CASSPIGGELFF. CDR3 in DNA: TGTGCCAGCAGCCCCATCGGGGGGGAGCTGTTTTTT.

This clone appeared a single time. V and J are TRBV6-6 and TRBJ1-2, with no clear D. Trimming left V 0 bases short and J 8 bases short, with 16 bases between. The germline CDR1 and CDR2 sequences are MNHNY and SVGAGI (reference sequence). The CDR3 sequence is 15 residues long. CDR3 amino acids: CASSYSSRRVGGYTF. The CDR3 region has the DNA TGTGCCAGCAGTTACTCGAGTCGGAGGGTTGGGGGCTACACCTTC.

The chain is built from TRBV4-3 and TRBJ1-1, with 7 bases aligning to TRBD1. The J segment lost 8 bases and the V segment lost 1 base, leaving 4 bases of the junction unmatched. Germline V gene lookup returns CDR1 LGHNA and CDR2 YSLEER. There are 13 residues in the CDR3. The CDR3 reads CASSQAGQIEAFF. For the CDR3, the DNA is TGCGCCAGCAGCCAAGCGGGACAGATCGAAGCTTTCTTT.

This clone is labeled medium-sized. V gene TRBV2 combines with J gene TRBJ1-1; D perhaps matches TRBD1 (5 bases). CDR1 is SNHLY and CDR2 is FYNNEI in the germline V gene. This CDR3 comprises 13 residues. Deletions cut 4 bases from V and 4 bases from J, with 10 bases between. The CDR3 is CASSAGGVTEAFF. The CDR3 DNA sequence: TGTGCCAGCAGTGCGGGAGGGGTCACTGAAGCTTTCTTT.

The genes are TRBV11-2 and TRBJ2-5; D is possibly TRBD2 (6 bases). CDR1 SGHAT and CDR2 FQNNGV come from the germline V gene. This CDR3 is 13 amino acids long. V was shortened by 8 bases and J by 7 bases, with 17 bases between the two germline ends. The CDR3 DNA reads TGTGCCAGCCGACTAGATCAAGAGTCGACCCAGTACTTC. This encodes CASRLDQESTQYF.

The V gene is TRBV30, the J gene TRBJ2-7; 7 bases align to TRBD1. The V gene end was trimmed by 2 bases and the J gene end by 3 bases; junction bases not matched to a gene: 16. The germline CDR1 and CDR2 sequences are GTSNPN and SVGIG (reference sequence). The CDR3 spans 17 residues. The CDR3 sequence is CAWSFFLPGQLVYEQYF. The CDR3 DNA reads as TGTGCCTGGAGTTTCTTTCTTCCGGGACAGCTAGTCTACGAGCAGTACTTC. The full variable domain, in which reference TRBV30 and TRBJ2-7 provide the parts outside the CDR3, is SQTIHQWPATLVQPVGSPLSLECTVEGTSNPNLYWYRQAAGRGLQLLFYSVGIGQISSEVPQNLSASRPQDRQFILSSKKLLLSDSGFYLCAWSFFLPGQLVYEQYFGPGTRLTVT.

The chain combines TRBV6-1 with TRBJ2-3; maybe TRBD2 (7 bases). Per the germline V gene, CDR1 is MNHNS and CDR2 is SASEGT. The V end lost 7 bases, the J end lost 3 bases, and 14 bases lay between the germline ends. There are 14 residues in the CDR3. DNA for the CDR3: TGTGCCAGCAATCCGGGGGGCAGTACAGATACGCAGTATTTT. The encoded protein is CASNPGGSTDTQYF.

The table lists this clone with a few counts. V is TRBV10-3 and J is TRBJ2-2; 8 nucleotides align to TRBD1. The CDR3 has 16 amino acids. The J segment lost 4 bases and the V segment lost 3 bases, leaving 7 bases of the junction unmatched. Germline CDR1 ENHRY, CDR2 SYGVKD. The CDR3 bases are TGTGCCATCAGTGAACCCGGACAGGGATTCACCGGGGAGCTGTTTTTT. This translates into CAISEPGQGFTGELFF.

Here the CDR3 reads CASTDLAPSNEQFF. In DNA, the CDR3 is TGTGCCAGCACAGATCTAGCCCCATCCAATGAGCAGTTCTTC. This chain links TRBV6-5 with TRBJ2-1; D is perhaps TRBD2 (5 bases). V lost 7 bases and J 6 bases, leaving 16 bases between the germline ends. The CDR3 length is 14 residues. Germline V gene data show CDR1 as MNHEY and CDR2 as SVGAGI.

The CDR3 DNA is TGTGCCTGGAGGGAATTCGGACAGGTTGACACTGAAGCTTTCTTT. This sequence encodes CAWREFGQVDTEAFF. The chain couples TRBV30 to TRBJ1-1, with 7 bases fitting TRBD1. Trimming took 3 bases from V and 3 from J; bases not matched to a gene: 10. CDR1 is GTSNPN, CDR2 SVGIG, per germline (reference sequence). The CDR3 consists of 15 residues. The variable domain in full, completed from reference TRBV30 and TRBJ1-1, reads SQTIHQWPATLVQPVGSPLSLECTVEGTSNPNLYWYRQAAGRGLQLLFYSVGIGQISSEVPQNLSASRPQDRQFILSSKKLLLSDSGFYLCAWREFGQVDTEAFFGQGTRLTVV.